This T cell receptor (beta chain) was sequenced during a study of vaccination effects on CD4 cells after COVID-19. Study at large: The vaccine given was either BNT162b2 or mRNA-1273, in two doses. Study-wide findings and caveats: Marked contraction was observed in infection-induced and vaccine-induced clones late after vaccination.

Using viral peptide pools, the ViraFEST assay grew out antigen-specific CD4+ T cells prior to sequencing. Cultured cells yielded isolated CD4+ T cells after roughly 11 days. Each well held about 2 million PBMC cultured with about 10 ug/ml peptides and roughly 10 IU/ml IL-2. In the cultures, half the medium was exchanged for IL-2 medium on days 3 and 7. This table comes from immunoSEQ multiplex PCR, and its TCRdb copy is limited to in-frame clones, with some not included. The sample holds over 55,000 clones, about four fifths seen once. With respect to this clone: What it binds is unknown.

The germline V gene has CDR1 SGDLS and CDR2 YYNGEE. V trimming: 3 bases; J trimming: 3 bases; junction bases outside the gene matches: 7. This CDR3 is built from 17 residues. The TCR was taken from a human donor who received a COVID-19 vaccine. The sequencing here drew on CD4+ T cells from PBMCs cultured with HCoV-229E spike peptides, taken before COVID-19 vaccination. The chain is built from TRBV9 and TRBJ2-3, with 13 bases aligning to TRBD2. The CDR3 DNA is TGTGCCAGCAGCGCCCGACTAGCGGGGGGAGTGACAGATACGCAGTATTTT. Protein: CASSARLAGGVTDTQYF.